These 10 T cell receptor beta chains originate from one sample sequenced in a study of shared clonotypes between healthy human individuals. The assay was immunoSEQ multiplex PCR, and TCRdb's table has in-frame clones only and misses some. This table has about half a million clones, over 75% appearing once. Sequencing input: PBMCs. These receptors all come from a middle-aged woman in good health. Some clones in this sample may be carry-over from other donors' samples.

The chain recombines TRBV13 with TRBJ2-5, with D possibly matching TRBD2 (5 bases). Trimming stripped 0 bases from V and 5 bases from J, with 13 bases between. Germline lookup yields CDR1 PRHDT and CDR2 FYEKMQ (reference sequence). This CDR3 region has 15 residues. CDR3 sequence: CASSLGRASLETQYF. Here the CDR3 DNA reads TGTGCCAGCAGCTTAGGCCGGGCTAGCTTGGAGACCCAGTACTTC.

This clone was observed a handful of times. CDR3 sequence reads: CASRGTDAYEQYF. The CDR3 DNA follows: TGTGCCAGCCGGGGGACCGACGCCTACGAGCAGTACTTC. The rearrangement links TRBV7-9 to TRBJ2-7; weak D call: TRBD2 (6 bases). The CDR3 covers 13 residues. Trimming removed 8 bases at V and 2 bases at J, with 13 bases between. Germline assignment: CDR1 SEHNR and CDR2 FQNEAQ (reference sequence).

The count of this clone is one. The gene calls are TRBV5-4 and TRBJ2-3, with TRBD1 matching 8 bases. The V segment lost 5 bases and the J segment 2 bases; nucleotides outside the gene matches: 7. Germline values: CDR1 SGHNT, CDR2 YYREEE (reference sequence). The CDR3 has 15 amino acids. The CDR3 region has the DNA TGTGCCAGCAGGCCAGGACAGGGCCCCACAGATACGCAGTATTTT. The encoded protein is CASRPGQGPTDTQYF.

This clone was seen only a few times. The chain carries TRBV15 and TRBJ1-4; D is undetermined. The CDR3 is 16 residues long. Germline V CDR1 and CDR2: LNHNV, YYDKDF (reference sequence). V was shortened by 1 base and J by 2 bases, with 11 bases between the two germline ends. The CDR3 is CATSRGEVGTNEKLFF. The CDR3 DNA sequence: TGTGCCACCAGCAGAGGAGAGGTGGGCACTAATGAAAAACTGTTTTTT.

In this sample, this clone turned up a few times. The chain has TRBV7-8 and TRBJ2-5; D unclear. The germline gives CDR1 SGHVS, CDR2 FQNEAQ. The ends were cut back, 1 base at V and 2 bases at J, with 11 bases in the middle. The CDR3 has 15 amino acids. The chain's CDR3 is CASSLGGRVQETQYF. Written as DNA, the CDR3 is TGTGCCAGCAGCTTAGGTGGCCGAGTACAAGAGACCCAGTACTTC.

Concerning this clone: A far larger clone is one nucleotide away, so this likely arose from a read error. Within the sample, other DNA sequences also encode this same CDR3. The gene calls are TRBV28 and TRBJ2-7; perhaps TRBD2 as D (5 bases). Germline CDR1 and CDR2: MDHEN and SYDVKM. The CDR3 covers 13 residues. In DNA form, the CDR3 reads TGTGCCAGCAGTTTAGAGGGTCCTTACGAGCAGTACTTT. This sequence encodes CASSLEGPYEQYF.

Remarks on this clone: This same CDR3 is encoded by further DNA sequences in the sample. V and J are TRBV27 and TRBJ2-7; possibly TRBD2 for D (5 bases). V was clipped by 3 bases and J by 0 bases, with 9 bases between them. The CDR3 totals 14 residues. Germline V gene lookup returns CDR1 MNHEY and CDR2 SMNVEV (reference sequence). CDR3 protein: CASSFRGSSYEQYF. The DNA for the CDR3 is TGTGCCAGCAGTTTTCGAGGGAGCTCCTACGAGCAGTACTTC.

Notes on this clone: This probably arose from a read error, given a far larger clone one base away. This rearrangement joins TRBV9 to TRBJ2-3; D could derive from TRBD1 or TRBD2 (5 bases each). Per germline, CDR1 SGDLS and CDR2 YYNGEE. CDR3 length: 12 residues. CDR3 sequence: CASSIQGDAQYF. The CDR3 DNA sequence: TGTGCCAGCAGCATTCAGGGAGATGCGCAGTATTTT.

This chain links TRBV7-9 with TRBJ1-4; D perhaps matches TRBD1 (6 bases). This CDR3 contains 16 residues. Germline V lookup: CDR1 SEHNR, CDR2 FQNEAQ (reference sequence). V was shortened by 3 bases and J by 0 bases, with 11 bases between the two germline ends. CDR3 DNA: TGTGCCAGCAGCTTGGGGGACATTGCAACTAATGAAAAACTGTTTTTT. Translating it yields CASSLGDIATNEKLFF. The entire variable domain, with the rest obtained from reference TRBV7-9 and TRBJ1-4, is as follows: DTGVSQNPRHKITKRGQNVTFRCDPISEHNRLYWYRQTLGQGPEFLTYFQNEAQLEKSRLLSDRFSAERPKGSFSTLEIQRTEQGDSAMYLCASSLGDIATNEKLFFGSGTQLSVL.

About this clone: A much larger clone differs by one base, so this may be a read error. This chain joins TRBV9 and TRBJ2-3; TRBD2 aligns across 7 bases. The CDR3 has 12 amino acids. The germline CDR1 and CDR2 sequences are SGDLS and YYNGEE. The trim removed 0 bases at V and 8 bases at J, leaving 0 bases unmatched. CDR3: CASSVAGGTQYF. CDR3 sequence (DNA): TGTGCCAGCAGCGTAGCGGGAGGTACGCAGTATTTT.